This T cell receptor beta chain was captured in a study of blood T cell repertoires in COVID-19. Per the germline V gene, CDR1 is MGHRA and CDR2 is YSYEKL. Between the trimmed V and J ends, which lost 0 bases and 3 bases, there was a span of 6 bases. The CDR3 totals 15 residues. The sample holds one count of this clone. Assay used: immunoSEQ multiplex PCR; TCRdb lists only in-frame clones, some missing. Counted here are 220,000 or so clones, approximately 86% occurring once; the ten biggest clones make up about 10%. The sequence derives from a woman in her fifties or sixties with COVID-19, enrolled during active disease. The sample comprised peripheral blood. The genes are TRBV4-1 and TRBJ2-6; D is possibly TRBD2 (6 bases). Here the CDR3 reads CASSQEGGGANVLTF. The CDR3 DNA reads TGCGCCAGCAGCCAAGAGGGGGGTGGGGCCAACGTCCTGACTTTC.